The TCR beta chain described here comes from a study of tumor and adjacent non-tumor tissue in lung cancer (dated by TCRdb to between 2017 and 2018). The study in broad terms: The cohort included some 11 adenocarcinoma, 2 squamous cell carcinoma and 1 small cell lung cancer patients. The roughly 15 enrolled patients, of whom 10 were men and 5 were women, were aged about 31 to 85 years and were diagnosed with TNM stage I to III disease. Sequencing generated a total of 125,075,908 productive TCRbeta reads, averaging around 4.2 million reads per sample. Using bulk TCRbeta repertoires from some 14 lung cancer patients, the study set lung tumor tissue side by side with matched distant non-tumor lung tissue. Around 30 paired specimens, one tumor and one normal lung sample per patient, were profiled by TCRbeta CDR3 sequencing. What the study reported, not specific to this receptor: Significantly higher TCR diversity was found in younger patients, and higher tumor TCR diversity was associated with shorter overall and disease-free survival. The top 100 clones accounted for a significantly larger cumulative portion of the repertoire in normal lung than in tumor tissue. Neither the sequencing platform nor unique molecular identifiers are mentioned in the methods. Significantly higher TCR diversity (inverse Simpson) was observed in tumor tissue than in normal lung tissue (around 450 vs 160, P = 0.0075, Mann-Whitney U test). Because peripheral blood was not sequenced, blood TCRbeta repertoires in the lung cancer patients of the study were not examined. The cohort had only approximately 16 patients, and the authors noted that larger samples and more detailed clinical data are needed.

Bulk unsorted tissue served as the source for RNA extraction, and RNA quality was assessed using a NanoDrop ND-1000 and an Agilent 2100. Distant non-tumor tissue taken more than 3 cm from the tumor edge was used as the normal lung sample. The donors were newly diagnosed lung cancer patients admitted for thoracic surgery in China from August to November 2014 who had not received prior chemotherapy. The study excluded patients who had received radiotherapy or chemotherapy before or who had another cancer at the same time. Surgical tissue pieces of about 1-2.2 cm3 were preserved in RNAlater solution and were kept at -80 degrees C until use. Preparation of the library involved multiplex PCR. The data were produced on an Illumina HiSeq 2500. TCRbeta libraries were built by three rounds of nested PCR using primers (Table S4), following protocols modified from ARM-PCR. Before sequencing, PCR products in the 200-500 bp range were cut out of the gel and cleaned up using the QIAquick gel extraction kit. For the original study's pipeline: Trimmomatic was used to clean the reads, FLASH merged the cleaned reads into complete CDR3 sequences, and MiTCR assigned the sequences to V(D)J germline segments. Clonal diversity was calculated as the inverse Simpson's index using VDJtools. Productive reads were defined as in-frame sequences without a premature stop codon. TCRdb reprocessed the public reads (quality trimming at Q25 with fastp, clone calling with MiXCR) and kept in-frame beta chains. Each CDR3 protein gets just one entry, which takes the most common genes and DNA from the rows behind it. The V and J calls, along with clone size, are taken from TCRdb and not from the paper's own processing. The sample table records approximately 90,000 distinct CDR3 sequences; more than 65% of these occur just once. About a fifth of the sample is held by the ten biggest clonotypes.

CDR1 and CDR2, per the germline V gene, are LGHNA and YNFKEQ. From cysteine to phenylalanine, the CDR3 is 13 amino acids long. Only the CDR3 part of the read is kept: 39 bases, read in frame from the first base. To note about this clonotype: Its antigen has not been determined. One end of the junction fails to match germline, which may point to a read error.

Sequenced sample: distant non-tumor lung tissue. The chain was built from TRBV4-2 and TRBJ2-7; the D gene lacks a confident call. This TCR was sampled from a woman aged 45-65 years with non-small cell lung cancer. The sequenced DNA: TGTGCCAGCAGCCAAGGACGTGACCACGAGCATTACTTC. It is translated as CASSQGRDHEHYF.